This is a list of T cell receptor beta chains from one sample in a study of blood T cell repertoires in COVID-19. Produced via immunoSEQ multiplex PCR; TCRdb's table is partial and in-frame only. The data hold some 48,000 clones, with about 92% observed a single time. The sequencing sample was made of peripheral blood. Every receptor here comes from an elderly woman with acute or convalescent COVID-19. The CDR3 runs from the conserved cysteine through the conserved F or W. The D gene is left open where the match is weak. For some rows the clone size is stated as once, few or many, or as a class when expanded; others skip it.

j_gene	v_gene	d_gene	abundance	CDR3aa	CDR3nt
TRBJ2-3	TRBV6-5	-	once	CASSRDSRTDTQYF	TGTGCCAGCAGCCGGGACTCCCGCACAGATACGCAGTATTTT
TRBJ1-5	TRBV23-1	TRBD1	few	CASSHPGQGAALYEPQHF	TGCGCCAGCAGTCACCCCGGACAGGGGGCGGCCCTCTATGAGCCCCAGCATTTT
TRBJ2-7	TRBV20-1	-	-	CSASANRDEQYF	TGCAGTGCTAGTGCAAATCGGGACGAGCAGTACTTC
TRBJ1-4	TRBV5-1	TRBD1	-	CASRQQGAGNEKLFF	TGCGCCAGCAGACAACAGGGGGCTGGGAATGAAAAACTGTTTTTT
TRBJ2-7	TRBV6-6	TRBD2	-	CASSYSRGSYEQYF	TGTGCCAGCAGTTACTCGCGGGGGTCCTACGAGCAGTACTTC
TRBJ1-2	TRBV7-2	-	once	CASSFLGGGGYTF	TGTGCCAGCAGCTTTTTAGGGGGGGGTGGCTACACCTTC
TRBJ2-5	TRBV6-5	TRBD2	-	CASTRLAGVQETQYF	TGTGCCAGCACCCGACTAGCGGGGGTACAAGAGACCCAGTACTTC
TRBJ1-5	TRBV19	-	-	CASSRQSGNQPQHF	TGTGCCAGTAGTAGACAGTCTGGCAATCAGCCCCAGCATTTT
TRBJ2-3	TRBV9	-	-	CASSVGSAGDTQYF	TGTGCCAGCAGCGTAGGTAGCGCCGGGGATACGCAGTATTTT
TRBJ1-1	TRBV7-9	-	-	CASSPPQGRDAFSIEAFF	TGTGCCAGCAGCCCACCACAGGGCCGGGACGCATTCAGCATTGAAGCTTTCTTT
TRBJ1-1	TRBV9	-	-	CASSVIMNTEAFF	TGTGCCAGCAGCGTAATCATGAACACTGAAGCTTTCTTT
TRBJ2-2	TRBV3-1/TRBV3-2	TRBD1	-	CASSQEDRAGELFF	TGTGCCAGCAGCCAAGAGGACAGGGCCGGGGAGCTGTTTTTT
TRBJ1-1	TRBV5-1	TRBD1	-	CASSPTGGLNTEAFF	TGCGCCAGCAGCCCCACAGGGGGATTGAACACTGAAGCTTTCTTT
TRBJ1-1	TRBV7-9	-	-	CASSPDSRANTEAFF	TGTGCCAGCAGCCCGGACAGCCGAGCGAACACTGAAGCTTTCTTT
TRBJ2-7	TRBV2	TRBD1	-	CASSGQGFDEQYF	TGTGCCAGCAGCGGACAGGGGTTCGACGAGCAGTACTTC
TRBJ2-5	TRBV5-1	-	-	CASSSEEGETQYF	TGCGCCAGCAGCTCGGAGGAGGGAGAGACCCAGTACTTC
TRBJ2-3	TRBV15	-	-	CATSDRDTSTDTQYF	TGTGCCACCAGCGACCGGGACACTAGCACAGATACGCAGTATTTT
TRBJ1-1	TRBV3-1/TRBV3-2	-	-	CASSHSEGAAFF	TGTGCCAGCAGCCACAGTGAAGGGGCAGCTTTCTTT
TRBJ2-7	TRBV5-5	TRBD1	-	CASNLGAGGNEQYF	TGTGCCAGCAACCTGGGGGCAGGGGGCAACGAGCAGTACTTC
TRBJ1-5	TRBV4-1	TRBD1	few	CASSQNDRGGVPQHF	TGCGCCAGCAGCCAAAATGACAGGGGCGGTGTACCCCAGCATTTT
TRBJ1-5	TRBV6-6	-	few	CASAAGVGQPQHF	TGTGCCAGCGCCGCCGGGGTAGGTCAGCCCCAGCATTTT
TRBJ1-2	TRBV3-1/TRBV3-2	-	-	CASSPPRTPYDGYTF	TGTGCCAGCAGCCCTCCACGAACCCCCTACGATGGCTACACCTTC
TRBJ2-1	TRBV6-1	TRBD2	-	CASTEAPPSGGYNEQFF	TGTGCCAGCACCGAAGCCCCTCCTAGCGGGGGTTACAATGAGCAGTTCTTC
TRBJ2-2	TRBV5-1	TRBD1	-	CASSLGDRVTGELFF	TGCGCCAGCAGCTTAGGAGACAGGGTTACCGGGGAGCTGTTTTTT
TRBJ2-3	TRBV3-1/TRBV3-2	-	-	CASSQDGADTQYF	TGTGCCAGCAGCCAAGATGGAGCAGATACGCAGTATTTT
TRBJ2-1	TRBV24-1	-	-	CATSDPVTGFEQFF	TGTGCCACCAGTGATCCCGTGACGGGTTTTGAGCAGTTCTTC
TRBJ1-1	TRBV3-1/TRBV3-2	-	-	CASSQVLRHSKNTEAFF	TGTGCCAGCAGCCAAGTATTGAGACACTCCAAGAACACTGAAGCTTTCTTT
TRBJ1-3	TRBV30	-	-	CAWSRGAGDGNTIYF	TGTGCCTGGAGTCGCGGGGCTGGTGACGGAAACACCATATATTTT
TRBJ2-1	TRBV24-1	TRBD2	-	CATSDLGASGGYNEQFF	TGTGCCACCAGTGATTTGGGGGCTAGCGGGGGGTACAATGAGCAGTTCTTC
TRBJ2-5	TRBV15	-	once	CATSRGGQAQETQYF	TGTGCCACCAGCAGAGGAGGCCAAGCACAAGAGACCCAGTACTTC
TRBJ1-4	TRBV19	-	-	CASSTRATNEKLFF	TGTGCCAGTTCTACGCGGGCAACTAATGAAAAACTGTTTTTT
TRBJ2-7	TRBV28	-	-	CASSFREVSYEQYF	TGTGCCAGCAGTTTCAGGGAAGTCTCCTACGAGCAGTACTTC
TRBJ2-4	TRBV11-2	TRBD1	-	CASSSRQGRNIQYF	TGTGCCAGCAGCTCGAGACAGGGGAGGAACATTCAGTACTTC
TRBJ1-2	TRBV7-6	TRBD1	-	CASSLARQGAGGYTF	TGTGCCAGCAGCTTAGCGAGACAGGGGGCGGGTGGCTACACCTTC